This T cell receptor (beta chain) was sequenced for a study of PD-L1 blockade in urothelial cancer (dated by TCRdb to between 2016 and 2019). Notes on the research overall: All patients started therapy around 2014 and received atezolizumab 1,200 mg intravenously every 3 weeks. Twenty-five of 29 patients were males with bladder-origin urothelial cancer, and 18 of 29 reported a prior smoking history. Patients had an ECOG performance status of 0 or 1 and had received between 0 and 3 prior chemotherapy regimens. Blood samples were analyzed at 3 weeks after treatment start (second dose) and at 6 weeks after treatment start. Blood samples gave median yields of around 150,000 T cells and 82,636 unique TCRs, along with a median clonality of about 0.084. Somatic, immune and clinical correlates of response to PD-L1 blockade with atezolizumab in urothelial cancer were the focus of an exploratory multi-omic analysis. Pretreatment tumor samples, along with matched peripheral blood serially collected before and after atezolizumab treatment, were subjected to TCR sequencing. Durable clinical benefit was defined as a progression-free survival longer than 6 months, and TCR features were additionally tested against progression-free survival and overall survival. Whole exome sequencing and RNA sequencing of pretreatment tumors were performed alongside TCR sequencing in the same patients. Several patients reached durable clinical benefit, while 20 patients did not. Pretreatment blood TCR-seq was available for under 35 patients, at least one posttreatment blood collection was obtained for around 25 patients, and tumor TCR-seq was available for around 25 patients. The paper as a whole reports these results and caveats: Because of the small sample size (n ≈ 30) and the many exploratory analyses performed, the results are intended to be regarded as hypothesis-generating. Among patients with durable benefit, tumor-associated TCR clones showed greater expansion in peripheral blood 3 weeks after treatment started (n = 22, p = 0.022). Improved progression-free and overall survival was found to be associated with pretreatment peripheral blood TCR clonality below the median.

The CDR3 goes from the cysteine to the phenylalanine over 15 residues. Only the CDR3 part of the read is kept: 45 bases, read in frame from the first base. According to the germline V gene (reference sequence), CDR1 reads LNHNV and CDR2 reads YYDKDF. V sheds 0 bases and J sheds 0 bases, leaving 6 bases between their ends. Per the publication, the time point label means: pretreatment peripheral blood. A total of around 30 patients with locally advanced or metastatic urothelial carcinoma, treated at Memorial Sloan Kettering on a trial protocol, made up the cohort. Peripheral blood mononuclear cells were collected pretreatment and during treatment, at between 1 and 8 total time points per patient. The Qiagen DNeasy Blood extraction kit was used to purify genomic DNA from total PBMCs and tumor samples. PBMCs were collected pretreatment and during treatment, and were isolated and stored as previously described.

A remark on this clone: The specificity of this receptor is unknown. No much larger clone exists at a distance of one base, and base qualities are not known. The same CDR3 is also encoded by other DNA sequences in this sample.

Synthetic TCR analog templates were spiked into each PCR so that absolute template abundance could be estimated from read counts. TCRbeta CDR3 regions were amplified from genomic DNA with bias-controlled V and J gene primers using the immunoSEQ assay. Sequencing of rearranged TCRbeta segments was performed at approximately 20X coverage. The authors' pipeline ran thus. Clustering was used to correct sequencing errors, and CDR3s were annotated against IMGT so that V, D and J genes could be assigned. Downstream analyses used only productive TCRbeta rearrangements and left out out-of-frame or stop-codon sequences. Clonality was computed as one minus Shannon entropy normalized by the log of the number of unique productive sequences. Fisher's exact test with Benjamini-Hochberg correction, at a threshold of adjusted p below 0.01, was used to find clones that differed between time points or between blood and tumor. This is the immuneACCESS table as TCRdb keeps it, with only in-frame sequences that have V and J called. A part of the clones is gone; compared with another copy, unresolved V genes explain less than half, and the rest is unexplained. V and J calls and clone size come straight from that table; D and trimming were deduced from the DNA. The sample contains tens of thousands of clones, approximately 87% of them found a single time. About an eighth of the sample is held by the ten biggest clonotypes.

Specimen: PBMCs, collected around atezolizumab (anti-PD-L1) treatment. The clonotype originates from a man aged 60 to 75 with urothelial cancer. The sequence joins TRBV15 to TRBJ1-3; the D gene is possibly TRBD1, with 5 bases matching. This receptor carries the CDR3 CATSRDRGSGNTIYF. The DNA sequence is given as TGTGCCACCAGCAGAGATAGGGGCTCTGGAAACACCATATATTTT. Outside the CDR3, residues come from the reference TRBV15 and TRBJ1-3 proteins, so the full variable domain is: DAMVIQNPRYQVTQFGKPVTLSCSQTLNHNVMYWYQQKSSQAPKLLFHYYDKDFNNEADTPDNFQSRRPNTSFCFLDIRSPGLGDTAMYLCATSRDRGSGNTIYFGEGSWLTVV.